A selection of T cell receptor beta chains follows, all from one sample in a study of cytomegalovirus exposure and HLA in healthy donors. The assay was immunoSEQ multiplex PCR, and TCRdb's table has in-frame clones only and misses some. Altogether 65,000 or so clones are present, about 91% being singletons, with the ten largest covering over 1%. The sequencing input was PBMCs. These receptors all stem from a woman aged 18-35 years in good health and CMV-seronegative. The CDR3 runs from the conserved cysteine through the conserved F or W. D genes are given only for firm matches. The listing skips clone size in some rows; elsewhere it reads once, few, many or a size class.

cdr3_aa	cdr3_nt	d_call	v_call	j_call	cdr3_length	clone_size
CASSVEQVAGGRGETQYF	TGTGCCAGTAGTGTCGAACAGGTAGCGGGAGGTCGGGGAGAGACCCAGTACTTC	TRBD2	TRBV19	TRBJ2-5	18	NA
CASSGDRGAFQPQHF	TGTGCCAGCAGCGGTGACAGGGGCGCGTTTCAGCCCCAGCATTTT	TRBD1	TRBV28	TRBJ1-5	15	once
CSFEGGVGEQYF	TGCAGCTTCGAGGGGGGGGTAGGTGAGCAGTACTTC	NA	TRBV29-1	TRBJ2-7	12	NA
CASSLAGPGELFF	TGTGCCAGCAGCTTGGCGGGTCCCGGGGAGCTGTTTTTT	NA	TRBV5-6	TRBJ2-2	13	NA
CASNFPGGPSYNEQFF	TGTGCCAGCAATTTTCCGGGGGGCCCATCCTACAATGAGCAGTTCTTC	NA	TRBV9	TRBJ2-1	16	NA
CASRATSTGYGYTF	TGTGCCAGCAGAGCGACGAGTACAGGGTATGGCTACACCTTC	NA	TRBV6-4	TRBJ1-2	14	NA
CASSFTSFHEQYF	TGTGCCAGCAGTTTCACTAGTTTTCACGAGCAGTACTTC	NA	TRBV6-5	TRBJ2-7	13	NA
CASSLSGTSANEQFF	TGTGCCAGCAGCTTATCCGGGACTAGCGCTAATGAGCAGTTCTTC	TRBD2	TRBV7-3	TRBJ2-1	15	NA
CSVSGQGVNEQFF	TGCAGCGTTTCGGGACAGGGGGTGAATGAGCAGTTCTTC	TRBD1	TRBV29-1	TRBJ2-1	13	NA
CASGTTYEQYF	TGTGCCAGCGGGACTACCTACGAGCAGTACTTC	TRBD2	TRBV27	TRBJ2-7	11	NA
CASSLDRANTEAFF	TGTGCCAGCTCACTGGACAGGGCGAACACTGAAGCTTTCTTT	TRBD1	TRBV18	TRBJ1-1	14	NA
CASSEWGEGYNEQFF	TGCGCCAGCAGTGAGTGGGGAGAGGGTTACAATGAGCAGTTCTTC	NA	TRBV10-2	TRBJ2-1	15	NA
CASSHRGDYSGNTIYF	TGTGCCAGCAGTCATCGAGGCGACTACTCTGGAAACACCATATATTTT	NA	TRBV28	TRBJ1-3	16	NA
CASSIYGEATMNTEAFF	TGTGCCAGTAGTATTTACGGGGAGGCGACCATGAACACTGAAGCTTTCTTT	NA	TRBV19	TRBJ1-1	17	NA
CASSTLPGQGGSYEQYF	TGTGCCAGTAGTACTTTACCGGGACAGGGGGGCTCCTACGAGCAGTACTTC	TRBD1	TRBV19	TRBJ2-7	17	NA
CASSAGGAFF	TGTGCCAGCAGCGCAGGGGGGGCTTTCTTT	TRBD1	TRBV7-9	TRBJ1-1	10	NA
CASSIHRGNTEAFF	TGTGCCAGCAGCATCCACAGGGGGAACACTGAAGCTTTCTTT	TRBD1	TRBV11-2	TRBJ1-1	14	NA
CASSSRWTAYEQYF	TGTGCCAGCAGCTCGAGGTGGACAGCCTACGAGCAGTACTTC	NA	TRBV28	TRBJ2-7	14	NA
CATSRAGSGSDEQFF	TGTGCCACCAGCAGAGCAGGTAGCGGGAGCGATGAGCAGTTCTTC	TRBD2	TRBV15	TRBJ2-1	15	NA
CASRGGFFNEQFF	TGTGCCTCGAGGGGGGGCTTTTTCAATGAGCAGTTCTTC	NA	TRBV6-5	TRBJ2-1	13	once
CAWYGHSTDTQYF	TGTGCCTGGTATGGGCATAGCACAGATACGCAGTATTTT	NA	TRBV2	TRBJ2-3	13	NA
CASSPLRTGMEDTGELFF	TGTGCCAGCAGCCCACTCAGGACAGGCATGGAAGACACCGGGGAGCTGTTTTTT	TRBD1	TRBV7-6	TRBJ2-2	18	once
CASSVGKTSGKSYEQYF	TGTGCCAGCAGTGTTGGAAAGACTAGCGGGAAGTCCTACGAGCAGTACTTC	TRBD2	TRBV6-1	TRBJ2-7	17	NA
CASSFTGRGVGNTIYF	TGTGCCAGCAGCTTCACGGGTAGAGGAGTCGGAAACACCATATATTTT	NA	TRBV5-4	TRBJ1-3	16	once
CAINRVDTDTQYF	TGTGCCATCAATCGGGTGGACACAGATACGCAGTATTTT	NA	TRBV10-3	TRBJ2-3	13	NA
CASSPPGTGWEKLFF	TGCGCCAGCAGCCCTCCAGGGACAGGGTGGGAAAAACTGTTTTTT	TRBD1	TRBV4-1	TRBJ1-4	15	NA
CAIKRGLTYGSPLHF	TGTGCCATCAAAAGGGGCCTCACCTACGGGTCACCCCTCCACTTT	NA	TRBV10-3	TRBJ1-6	15	NA
CASSPAEAATNEKLFF	TGCGCCAGCAGCCCCGCGGAAGCTGCAACTAATGAAAAACTGTTTTTT	NA	TRBV4-1	TRBJ1-4	16	NA
CAWGLREFDYNEQFF	TGTGCCTGGGGACTGCGGGAGTTTGACTACAATGAGCAGTTCTTC	TRBD2	TRBV30	TRBJ2-1	15	NA
CASSPGTVSSYEQYF	TGCGCCAGCAGCCCTGGGACAGTTAGCTCCTACGAGCAGTACTTC	TRBD1	TRBV5-1	TRBJ2-7	15	NA
CASSERRRLSSYEQYF	TGTGCCAGCAGTGAAAGACGGCGACTAAGCTCCTACGAGCAGTACTTC	NA	TRBV6-1	TRBJ2-7	16	NA
CAITRAMGLAPYQETQYF	TGTGCCATCACCAGGGCTATGGGACTAGCGCCTTACCAAGAGACCCAGTACTTC	TRBD2	TRBV10-3	TRBJ2-5	18	NA
CASSLDSSGTGHSNYGYTF	TGCGCCAGCAGCTTGGATTCTTCCGGGACAGGACATTCTAACTATGGCTACACCTTC	TRBD1	TRBV5-1	TRBJ1-2	19	NA
CASMEGLKEKLFF	TGTGCCAGCATGGAGGGGTTGAAGGAAAAACTGTTTTTT	NA	TRBV25-1	TRBJ1-4	13	NA
CASSEGGYFGDWRPTNEKLFF	TGTGCCAGCAGTGAAGGCGGGTATTTTGGGGATTGGAGACCAACTAATGAAAAACTGTTTTTT	NA	TRBV6-1	TRBJ1-4	21	NA
CASSPSGGYGTYEQYF	TGTGCCAGCAGTCCCTCAGGGGGTTACGGTACCTACGAGCAGTACTTC	TRBD1	TRBV27	TRBJ2-7	16	NA